These 19 T cell receptor beta chains were sequenced from one sample in a study of CD8+ T cells in alopecia areata. Reverse transcription of extracted RNA yielded cDNA, which provided the sequencing template. Sequencing used immunoSEQ multiplex PCR; TCRdb keeps in-frame clones, though not all of them. The top ten clones hold approximately 19% of a sample with some 150,000 clones, around 55% of them seen once. The material sequenced was CD8+ T cells sorted from blood, taken at week 0. The receptors were gathered from a human donor with alopecia areata.

The chain joins TRBV7-8 to TRBJ1-2, with 7 positions matching TRBD1. Germline CDR1 reads SGHVS; CDR2 reads FQNEAQ. The CDR3 sequence is 13 residues long. V dropped 3 bases and J dropped 6; count of bases not matched to a gene: 4. The CDR3 region is CASSFRGIDGYTF. CDR3 bases: TGTGCCAGCAGCTTCAGGGGGATTGATGGCTACACCTTC.

The chain has TRBV30 and TRBJ1-1, with D perhaps TRBD1 (5 bases). CDR1 and CDR2 (germline): GTSNPN, SVGIG (reference sequence). The CDR3 length is 14 residues. Deletions cut 3 bases from V and 7 bases from J, with 18 bases between. CDR3 region: CAWSFTGTQHEAFF. The CDR3 DNA is TGTGCCTGGAGCTTCACCGGGACCCAACATGAAGCTTTCTTT.

Notes on this clone: At one end, the junction sequence differs from germline, possibly due to a read error. The J gene is TRBJ1-1, the V gene TRBV9; D gene ambiguous. Germline V gives CDR1 SGDLS, CDR2 YYNGEE. The CDR3 sequence is 14 residues long. CDR3 region: CASSPRGKNAEAFF. The CDR3 DNA reads TGTGCCAGCAGCCCGAGAGGGAAGAACGCTGAAGCTTTCTTT. The entire variable domain, with the rest obtained from reference TRBV9 and TRBJ1-1, is as follows: DSGVTQTPKHLITATGQRVTLRCSPRSGDLSVYWYQQSLDQGLQFLIQYYNGEERAKGNILERFSAQQFPDLHSELNLSSLELGDSALYFCASSPRGKNAEAFFGQGTRLTVV.

This clone appeared once. The V and J genes are TRBV30 and TRBJ1-6; D is ambiguous. The CDR3 totals 13 residues. Germline V CDR1 and CDR2: GTSNPN, SVGIG (reference sequence). The V gene lost 3 bases and the J gene lost 7 bases, with 10 bases spanning the gap. For the CDR3, the DNA is TGTGCCTGGAGCCCGGGGTTGAATTCACCCCTCCACTTT. As protein: CAWSPGLNSPLHF.

The V and J genes are TRBV11-2 and TRBJ2-7; D possibly corresponds to TRBD2 (5 bases). In germline, CDR1 is SGHAT, CDR2 FQNNGV. CDR3 length equals 15 residues. Trimming removed 6 bases from V and 3 bases from J, with 18 bases in between. For the CDR3, the DNA is TGTGCCAGCAGTCCCAGAGAAACGGGATACTACGAGCAGTACTTC. This encodes CASSPRETGYYEQYF. The entire variable domain, with the rest obtained from reference TRBV11-2 and TRBJ2-7, is as follows: EAGVAQSPRYKIIEKRQSVAFWCNPISGHATLYWYQQILGQGPKLLIQFQNNGVVDDSQLPKDRFSAERLKGVDSTLKIQPAKLEDSAVYLCASSPRETGYYEQYFGPGTRLTVT.

This clone was counted a few times. The rearrangement joins TRBV5-1 to TRBJ2-3; TRBD2 agrees at 10 bases. This CDR3 contains 19 residues. The germline gives CDR1 SGHRS, CDR2 YFSETQ. Trimming removed 0 bases from V and 0 bases from J; junction bases left unmatched: 10. This chain's CDR3 is CASSLVPLAGASSTDTQYF. In DNA form, the CDR3 reads TGCGCCAGCAGCTTGGTACCGCTAGCGGGGGCGTCTAGCACAGATACGCAGTATTTT.

The V gene is TRBV2, the J gene TRBJ2-1; TRBD2 might be the D (7 bases). With 2 bases removed from V and 2 bases from J, the gap between germline ends came to 16 bases. Per the germline V gene, CDR1 is SNHLY and CDR2 is FYNNEI. This CDR3 has 17 residues. CDR3 amino acids: CASSETVGGGPYNEQFF. Here the CDR3 DNA reads TGTGCCAGCAGTGAAACAGTAGGCGGGGGCCCCTACAATGAGCAGTTCTTC.

This sequence joins TRBV19 and TRBJ2-1, with TRBD2 matching 11 bases. The CDR3 covers 18 residues. J was trimmed by 8 bases and V by 3 bases; bases with no gene match: 15. CDR1 is LNHDA and CDR2 is SQIVND in the germline V gene (reference sequence). CDR3 sequence: CASSMASGGSALTDEQFF. The CDR3 region has the DNA TGTGCCAGTAGTATGGCTAGCGGGGGGTCCGCCTTGACGGATGAGCAGTTCTTC. The full variable domain, with the rest looked up from reference TRBV19 and TRBJ2-1, is DGGITQSPKYLFRKEGQNVTLSCEQNLNHDAMYWYRQDPGQGLRLIYYSQIVNDFQKGDIAEGYSVSREKKESFPLTVTSAQKNPTAFYLCASSMASGGSALTDEQFFGPGTRLTVL.

V usage is TRBV7-6 and J usage is TRBJ1-6; D unresolved. The germline V gene has CDR1 SGHVS and CDR2 FNYEAQ. V lost 5 bases to trimming and J lost 8 bases, with 19 bases between them. CDR3 size: 16 residues. The CDR3 DNA follows: TGTGCCAGCAGCGTCACAGAACACCTATTGTATTCACCCCTCCACTTT. Protein: CASSVTEHLLYSPLHF.

The chain links TRBV30 to TRBJ1-1; no reliable D call. The CDR3 length is 12 residues. V shed 8 bases and J shed 4 bases, with 14 bases lying between them. The germline V gene has CDR1 GTSNPN and CDR2 SVGIG (reference sequence). CDR3 region: CAKRTAATEAFF. CDR3 bases: TGTGCCAAGCGAACCGCTGCCACTGAAGCTTTCTTT.

This clone was seen more than once but under ten times. The V gene is TRBV29-1, the J gene TRBJ2-7; D not resolved. V lost 4 bases, J lost 3 bases, and 16 bases lay in between. This CDR3 contains 14 residues. CDR1 SQVTM and CDR2 ANQGSEA come from the germline V gene. The CDR3 DNA sequence: TGCAGCGTTGGTTCGGATGTAGGACGCTACGAGCAGTACTTC. Its protein is CSVGSDVGRYEQYF.

This rearrangement joins TRBV9 to TRBJ1-2; the D gene is possibly TRBD1 (6 bases). V lost 4 bases, J lost 1 base, and 11 bases lay in between. CDR1 is SGDLS, CDR2 YYNGEE, per germline. This CDR3 has 14 amino acids. This CDR3 reads CASSTGQNNYGYTF. The DNA for the CDR3 is TGTGCCAGCAGCACTGGACAGAATAACTATGGCTACACCTTC.

This CDR3 is CASSTYLGTGDLRDQPQHF. CDR3 DNA: TGTGCCAGCAGCACCTACCTCGGGACAGGGGACTTGAGAGATCAGCCCCAGCATTTT. The chain links TRBV7-2 to TRBJ1-5; 10 nucleotides agree with TRBD1. The CDR3 is made up of 19 amino acids. CDR1 and CDR2 (germline): SGHTA, FQGNSA. V dropped 5 bases and J dropped 5; count of bases not matched to a gene: 18.

The table lists this clone with a count of one. V and J are TRBV30 and TRBJ2-1; 9 nucleotides match TRBD2. Germline trimming cut 4 bases from V and 6 bases from J; bases unmatched to any gene: 10. Germline V CDR1 and CDR2: GTSNPN, SVGIG (reference sequence). The CDR3 covers 15 residues. CDR3 nucleotide sequence: TGTGCCTGGAATCTGGGACTAGCTGCCGGCAATGAGCAGTTCTTC. Protein sequence: CAWNLGLAAGNEQFF. The entire variable domain, with the rest obtained from reference TRBV30 and TRBJ2-1, is as follows: SQTIHQWPATLVQPVGSPLSLECTVEGTSNPNLYWYRQAAGRGLQLLFYSVGIGQISSEVPQNLSASRPQDRQFILSSKKLLLSDSGFYLCAWNLGLAAGNEQFFGPGTRLTVL.

This sequence joins TRBV2 and TRBJ2-5; maybe TRBD1 (6 bases). CDR1 is SNHLY, CDR2 FYNNEI, per germline. There are 15 residues in the CDR3. Trimming took off 8 bases at V and 2 bases at J, with 18 bases between the two ends. CDR3 in amino acids: CASLTGTTSQETQYF. The CDR3 DNA reads as TGTGCCAGCCTAACCGGGACAACTAGTCAAGAGACCCAGTACTTC.

In DNA form, the CDR3 reads TGCAGCGTTGAGGACCGGAGCCCCTATGGCTACACCTTC. This translates into CSVEDRSPYGYTF. The V and J genes are TRBV29-1 and TRBJ1-2, with D unresolved. Per the germline V gene, CDR1 is SQVTM and CDR2 is ANQGSEA. Trimming took 3 bases from V and 4 from J, leaving 12 bases between them. The CDR3 sequence is 13 residues long.

The rearrangement links TRBV4-3 to TRBJ2-7; 7 bases match TRBD1. CDR3 length: 14 amino acids. Germline V gives CDR1 LGHNA, CDR2 YSLEER. J lost 1 base, V lost 0 bases, and 0 bases had no gene match. The CDR3 is CASSQEQGSYEQYF. DNA of the CDR3: TGCGCCAGCAGCCAAGAACAGGGGTCCTACGAGCAGTACTTC.

The chain has TRBV15 and TRBJ2-3; 10 nucleotides line up with TRBD1. Germline V gene data show CDR1 as LNHNV and CDR2 as YYDKDF (reference sequence). The ends lost 1 base at V and 4 bases at J; junction bases unmatched: 17. The CDR3 sequence is 20 residues long. CDR3 in DNA: TGTGCCACCAGCAGAGGTCCACTGGACCGTCGGACAGGGGGAGCAGATACGCAGTATTTT. Translated, it gives CATSRGPLDRRTGGADTQYF. Full variable domain (rest looked up from reference TRBV15 and TRBJ2-3): DAMVIQNPRYQVTQFGKPVTLSCSQTLNHNVMYWYQQKSSQAPKLLFHYYDKDFNNEADTPDNFQSRRPNTSFCFLDIRSPGLGDTAMYLCATSRGPLDRRTGGADTQYFGPGTRLTVL.

This rearrangement joins TRBV5-4 to TRBJ2-1; D is uncertain. Germline V gene data show CDR1 as SGHNT and CDR2 as YYREEE (reference sequence). The CDR3 runs 11 residues. Trimming pared 0 bases from V and 9 bases from J, leaving 4 bases between. CDR3 residues: CASSLVGEQFF. The CDR3 DNA sequence: TGTGCCAGCAGCTTGGTAGGTGAGCAGTTCTTC.